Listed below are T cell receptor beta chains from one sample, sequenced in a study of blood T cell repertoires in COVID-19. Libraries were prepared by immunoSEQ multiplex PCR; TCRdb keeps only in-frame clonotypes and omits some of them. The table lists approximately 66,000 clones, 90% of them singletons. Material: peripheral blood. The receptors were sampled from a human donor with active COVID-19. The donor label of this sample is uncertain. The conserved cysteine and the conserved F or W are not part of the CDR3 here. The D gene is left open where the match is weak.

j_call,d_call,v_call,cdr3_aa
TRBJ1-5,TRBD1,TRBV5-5,ASSLQTGGGGQPQH
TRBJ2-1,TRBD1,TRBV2,ASGRQGDYNEQF
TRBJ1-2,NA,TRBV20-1,SGTPRNGYT
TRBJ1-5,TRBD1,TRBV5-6,ASSFTGTGGNQPQH
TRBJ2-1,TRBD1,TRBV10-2,ASSLGQGGNEQF
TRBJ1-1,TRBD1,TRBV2,ASIVGQWNTEAF
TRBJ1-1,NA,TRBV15,ATSTEGRGVAF
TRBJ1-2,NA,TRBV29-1,SVAAGVYYGYT
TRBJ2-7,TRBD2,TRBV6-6,ASSYSSSGRTYEQY
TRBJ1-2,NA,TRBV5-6,ASSLVERTYGYT
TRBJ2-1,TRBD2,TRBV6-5,ASGRTSSQNEQF
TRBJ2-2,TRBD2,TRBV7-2,ASSSRLAGGADTGELF
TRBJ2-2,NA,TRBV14,ASSEDLGTGELF
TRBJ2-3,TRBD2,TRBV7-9,ASSSSSGGTSTDTQY
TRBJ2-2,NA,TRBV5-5,ASSLVGGTGELF
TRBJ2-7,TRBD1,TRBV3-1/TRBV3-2,ASSQDQGASEQY
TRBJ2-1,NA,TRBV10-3,AISYNNEQF
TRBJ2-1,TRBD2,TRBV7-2,ASRTGTSGYNEQF
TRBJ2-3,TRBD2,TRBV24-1,ATSESGLAGTLATDTQY
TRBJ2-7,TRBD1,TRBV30,AWKRGHDEQY
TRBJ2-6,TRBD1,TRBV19,ASSIGRGLSSGANVLT
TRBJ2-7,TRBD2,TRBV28,ASSFLRRLAGGPSSYEQY
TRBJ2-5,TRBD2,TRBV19,ASSSESGGGETQY
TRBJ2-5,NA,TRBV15,ATSLAGQETQY
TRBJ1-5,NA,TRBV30,AWGFSVQPQH
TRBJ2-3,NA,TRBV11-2,ASSLARGVLPY
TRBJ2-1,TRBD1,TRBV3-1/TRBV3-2,ASSRLDRGSDEQF
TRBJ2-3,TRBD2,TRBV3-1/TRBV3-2,ASSRIAGPTDTQY
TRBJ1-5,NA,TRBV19,ASSQGGQKPQH
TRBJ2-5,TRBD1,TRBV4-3,ASSQDLEQGETQY
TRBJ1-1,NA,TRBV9,ASSERDRSGGNTEAF
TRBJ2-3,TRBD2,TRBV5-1,ASRRTSGNTDTQY
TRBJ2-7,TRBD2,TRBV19,ASSIGARGSSYEQY
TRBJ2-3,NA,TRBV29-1,SVTSTDTQY
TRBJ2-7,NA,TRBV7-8,ASSLIGRGHEQY
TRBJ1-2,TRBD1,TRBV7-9,ASSLASAGGYGYT
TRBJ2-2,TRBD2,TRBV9,ASTPGLAHTGELF
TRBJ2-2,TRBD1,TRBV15,ATSREDRGHGELF
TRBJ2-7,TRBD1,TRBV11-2,ASSLGTGGREQY
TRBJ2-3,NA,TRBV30,AWSVAYTDTQY
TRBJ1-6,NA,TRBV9,ASSPWITSGISPLH
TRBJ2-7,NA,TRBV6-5,ASSSLRGGHPYEQY
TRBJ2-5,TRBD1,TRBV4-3,ASSPPDRAHQTQY
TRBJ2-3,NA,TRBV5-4,ASSEGPTDTQY
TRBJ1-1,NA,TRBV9,ARSVAAGGGGTEAF
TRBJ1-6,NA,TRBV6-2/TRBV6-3,ASSTGSPLH
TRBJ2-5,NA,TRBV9,ASSGGGYQETQY
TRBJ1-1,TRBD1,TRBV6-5,ASSTGGTEAF
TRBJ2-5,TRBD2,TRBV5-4,ASSSPGGEETQY
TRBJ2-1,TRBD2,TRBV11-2,ASGLADTYNEQF
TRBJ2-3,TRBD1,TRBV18,ASSPPSRDRGTDTQY
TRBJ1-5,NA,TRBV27,ASSTQGAGNQPQH
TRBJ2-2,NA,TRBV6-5,ASSLDYNTGELF
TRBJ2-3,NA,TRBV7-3,ASSLIGRDLTDTQY